This entry is about one T cell receptor (beta chain). The sample comes from a study of cytomegalovirus exposure and HLA in healthy donors. With V trimmed by 0 bases and J by 2 bases, 4 bases remained unmatched. CDR1 and CDR2 from the germline V gene are MNHNY and SVGAGI (reference sequence). CDR3 length equals 15 residues. Sequencing used immunoSEQ multiplex PCR; TCRdb keeps in-frame clones, though not all of them. The table lists some 130,000 clones, 88% of them singletons. The clonotype was recovered from a woman aged 18-29 years in good health and CMV-seropositive. The J gene is TRBJ2-7, the V gene TRBV6-6, with 7 positions matching TRBD2. The source material was PBMCs. This chain's CDR3 is CASSYSGGTTYEQYF. Written as DNA, the CDR3 is TGTGCCAGCAGTTACTCCGGCGGGACTACCTACGAGCAGTACTTC.